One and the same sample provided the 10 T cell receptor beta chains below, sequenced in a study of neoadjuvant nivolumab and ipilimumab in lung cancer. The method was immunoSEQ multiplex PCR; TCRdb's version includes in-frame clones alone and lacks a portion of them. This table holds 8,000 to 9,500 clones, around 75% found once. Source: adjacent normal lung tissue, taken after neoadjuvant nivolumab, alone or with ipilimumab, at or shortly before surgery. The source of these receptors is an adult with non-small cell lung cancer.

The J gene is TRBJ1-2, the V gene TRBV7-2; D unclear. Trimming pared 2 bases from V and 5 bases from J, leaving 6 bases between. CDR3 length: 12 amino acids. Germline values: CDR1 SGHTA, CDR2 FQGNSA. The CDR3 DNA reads TGTGCCAGCAGCTTATTAGGTTATGGCTACACCTTC. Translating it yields CASSLLGYGYTF.

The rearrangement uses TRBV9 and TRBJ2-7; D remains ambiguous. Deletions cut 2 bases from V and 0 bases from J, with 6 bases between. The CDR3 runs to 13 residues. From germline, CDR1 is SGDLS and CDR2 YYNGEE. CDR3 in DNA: TGTGCCAGCAGCGTGAGTCCCTCCTACGAGCAGTACTTC. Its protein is CASSVSPSYEQYF. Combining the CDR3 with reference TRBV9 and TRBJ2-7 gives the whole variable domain DSGVTQTPKHLITATGQRVTLRCSPRSGDLSVYWYQQSLDQGLQFLIQYYNGEERAKGNILERFSAQQFPDLHSELNLSSLELGDSALYFCASSVSPSYEQYFGPGTRLTVT.

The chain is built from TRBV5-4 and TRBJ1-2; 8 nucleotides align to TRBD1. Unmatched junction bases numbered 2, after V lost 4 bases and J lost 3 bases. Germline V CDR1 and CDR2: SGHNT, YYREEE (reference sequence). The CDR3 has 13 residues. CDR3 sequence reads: CASSEQGDYGYTF. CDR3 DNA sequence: TGTGCCAGCAGCGAACAGGGGGACTATGGCTACACCTTC.

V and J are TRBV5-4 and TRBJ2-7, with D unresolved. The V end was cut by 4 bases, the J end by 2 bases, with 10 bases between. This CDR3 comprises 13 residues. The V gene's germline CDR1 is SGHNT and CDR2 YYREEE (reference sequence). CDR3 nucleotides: TGTGCCAGCAGCCTTGACGTAGCCTACGAGCAGTACTTC. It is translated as CASSLDVAYEQYF. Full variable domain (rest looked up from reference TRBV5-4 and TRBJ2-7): ETGVTQSPTHLIKTRGQQVTLRCSSQSGHNTVSWYQQALGQGPQFIFQYYREEENGRGNFPPRFSGLQFPNYSSELNVNALELDDSALYLCASSLDVAYEQYFGPGTRLTVT.

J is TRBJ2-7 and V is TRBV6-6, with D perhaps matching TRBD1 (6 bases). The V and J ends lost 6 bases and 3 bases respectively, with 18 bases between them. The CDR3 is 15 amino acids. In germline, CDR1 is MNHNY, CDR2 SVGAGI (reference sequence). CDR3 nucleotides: TGTGCCAGCAGACGTCTCGCACAGGGCCGCTACGAGCAGTACTTC. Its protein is CASRRLAQGRYEQYF.

The CDR3 DNA follows: TGCGCCAGCAGCTTGGGCGTCGGTGGGGGTTACACCGGGGAGCTGTTTTTT. This encodes CASSLGVGGGYTGELFF. The V call is TRBV5-1, the J call TRBJ2-2; D tentatively reads TRBD1 or TRBD2 (5 bases each). Germline CDR1 and CDR2: SGHRS and YFSETQ. CDR3 length: 17 residues. V was cut by 0 bases and J by 3 bases, with 15 bases left in between.

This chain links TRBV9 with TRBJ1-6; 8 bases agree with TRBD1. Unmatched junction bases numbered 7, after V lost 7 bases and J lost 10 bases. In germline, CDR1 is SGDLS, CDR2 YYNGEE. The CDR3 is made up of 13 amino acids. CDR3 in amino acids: CASETGGSSPLHF. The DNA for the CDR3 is TGTGCCAGCGAAACAGGGGGGAGCTCACCCCTCCACTTT.

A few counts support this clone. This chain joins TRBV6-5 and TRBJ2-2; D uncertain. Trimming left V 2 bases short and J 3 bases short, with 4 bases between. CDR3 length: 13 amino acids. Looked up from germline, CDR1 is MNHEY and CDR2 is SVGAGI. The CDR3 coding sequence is TGTGCCAGCAGTTACCAGGACACCGGGGAGCTGTTTTTT. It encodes CASSYQDTGELFF.

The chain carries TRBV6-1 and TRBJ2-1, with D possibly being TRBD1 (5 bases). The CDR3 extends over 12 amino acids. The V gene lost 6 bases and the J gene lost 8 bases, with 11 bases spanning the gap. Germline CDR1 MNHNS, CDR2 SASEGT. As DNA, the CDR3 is TGTGCCAGCAGGTTACCACAGGATGAGCAGTTCTTC. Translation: CASRLPQDEQFF.

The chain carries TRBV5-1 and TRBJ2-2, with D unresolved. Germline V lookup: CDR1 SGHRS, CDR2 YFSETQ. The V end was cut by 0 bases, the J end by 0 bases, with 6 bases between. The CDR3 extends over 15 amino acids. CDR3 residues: CASSLGGSNTGELFF. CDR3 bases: TGCGCCAGCAGCTTGGGAGGATCGAACACCGGGGAGCTGTTTTTT. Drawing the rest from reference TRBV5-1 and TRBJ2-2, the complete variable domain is KAGVTQTPRYLIKTRGQQVTLSCSPISGHRSVSWYQQTPGQGLQFLFEYFSETQRNKGNFPGRFSGRQFSNSRSEMNVSTLELGDSALYLCASSLGGSNTGELFFGEGSRLTVL.